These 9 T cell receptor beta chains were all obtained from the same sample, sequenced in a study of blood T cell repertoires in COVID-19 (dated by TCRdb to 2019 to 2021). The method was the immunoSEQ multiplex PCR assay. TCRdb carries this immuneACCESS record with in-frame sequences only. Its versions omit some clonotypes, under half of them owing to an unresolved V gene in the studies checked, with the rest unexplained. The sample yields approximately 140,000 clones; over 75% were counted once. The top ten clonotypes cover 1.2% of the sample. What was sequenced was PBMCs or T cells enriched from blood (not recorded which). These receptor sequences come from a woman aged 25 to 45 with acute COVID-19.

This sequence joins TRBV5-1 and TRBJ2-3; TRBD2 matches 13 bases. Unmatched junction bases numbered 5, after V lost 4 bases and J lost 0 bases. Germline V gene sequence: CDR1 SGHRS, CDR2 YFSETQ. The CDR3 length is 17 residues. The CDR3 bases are TGCGCCAGCAGCCTAGGGACTAGCGGGGCTAGCACAGATACGCAGTATTTT. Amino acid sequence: CASSLGTSGASTDTQYF.

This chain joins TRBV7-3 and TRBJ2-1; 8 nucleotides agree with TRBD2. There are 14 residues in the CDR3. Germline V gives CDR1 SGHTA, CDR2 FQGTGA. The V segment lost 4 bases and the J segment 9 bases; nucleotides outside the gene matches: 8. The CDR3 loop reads CASSSLGTSFEQFF. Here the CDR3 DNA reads TGTGCCAGCAGCTCATTAGGGACTAGTTTTGAGCAGTTCTTC.

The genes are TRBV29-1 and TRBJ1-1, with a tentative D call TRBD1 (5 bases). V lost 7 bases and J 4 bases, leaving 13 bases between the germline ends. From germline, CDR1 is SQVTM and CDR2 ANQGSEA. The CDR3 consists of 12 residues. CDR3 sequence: CSAKRGGTEAFF. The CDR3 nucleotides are TGCAGCGCAAAAAGGGGAGGCACTGAAGCTTTCTTT.

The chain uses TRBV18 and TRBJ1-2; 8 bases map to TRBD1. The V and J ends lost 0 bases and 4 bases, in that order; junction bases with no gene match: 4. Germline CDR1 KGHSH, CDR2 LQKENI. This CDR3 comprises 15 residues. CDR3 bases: TGTGCCAGCTCACCACCGGGGACAGGCTTCTATGGCTACACCTTC. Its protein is CASSPPGTGFYGYTF.

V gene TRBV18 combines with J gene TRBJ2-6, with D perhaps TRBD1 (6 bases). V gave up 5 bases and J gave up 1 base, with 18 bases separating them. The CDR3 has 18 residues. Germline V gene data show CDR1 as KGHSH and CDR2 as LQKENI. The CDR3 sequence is CASSSRQAQKSGANVLTF. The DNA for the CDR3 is TGTGCCAGCTCATCCCGACAGGCCCAGAAATCTGGGGCCAACGTCCTGACTTTC.

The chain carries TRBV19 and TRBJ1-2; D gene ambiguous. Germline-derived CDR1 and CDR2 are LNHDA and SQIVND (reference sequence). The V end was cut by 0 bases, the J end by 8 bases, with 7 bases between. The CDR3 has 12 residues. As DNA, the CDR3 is TGTGCCAGTAGTATAGATCTAACCGGCTACACCTTC. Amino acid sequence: CASSIDLTGYTF.

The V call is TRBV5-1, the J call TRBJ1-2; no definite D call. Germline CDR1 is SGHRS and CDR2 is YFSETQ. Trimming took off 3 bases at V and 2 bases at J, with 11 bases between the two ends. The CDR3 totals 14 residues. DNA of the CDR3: TGCGCCAGCAGCTCCCTTCTTTTCAACTATGGCTACACCTTC. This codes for CASSSLLFNYGYTF.

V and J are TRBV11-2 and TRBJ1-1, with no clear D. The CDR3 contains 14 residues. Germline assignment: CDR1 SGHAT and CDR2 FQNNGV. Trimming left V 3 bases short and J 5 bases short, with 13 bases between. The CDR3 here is CASSLEGGGTEAFF. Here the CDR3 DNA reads TGTGCCAGCAGCTTGGAGGGTGGAGGGACTGAAGCTTTCTTT. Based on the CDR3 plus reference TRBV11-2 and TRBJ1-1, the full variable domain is EAGVAQSPRYKIIEKRQSVAFWCNPISGHATLYWYQQILGQGPKLLIQFQNNGVVDDSQLPKDRFSAERLKGVDSTLKIQPAKLEDSAVYLCASSLEGGGTEAFFGQGTRLTVV.

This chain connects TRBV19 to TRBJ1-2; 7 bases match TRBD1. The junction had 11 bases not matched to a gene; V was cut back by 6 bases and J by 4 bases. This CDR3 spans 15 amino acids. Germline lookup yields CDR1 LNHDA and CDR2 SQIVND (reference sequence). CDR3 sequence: CASRWDSVSSYGYTF. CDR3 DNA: TGTGCCAGTAGGTGGGACAGTGTATCGAGCTATGGCTACACCTTC.